These 25 T cell receptor beta chains originate from one sample sequenced in a study of T cell repertoires in cytomegalovirus infection. Antigen specificity for these receptors is unknown. TCRdb itself ran the reads through MiXCR, one entry per CDR3 protein. The table includes about 570,000 distinct CDR3 sequences, approximately 40% detected once. The material sequenced was cultured PBMCs, taken from culture after CMV antigen stimulation. The receptors were gathered from a human donor in good health (CMV status not recorded). Some clones in this sample may be carry-over from other donors' samples.

This clonotype was seen repeatedly, ten times or more. J is TRBJ2-3 and V is TRBV7-2; TRBD2 matches 8 bases. The length of the CDR3 is 16 residues. V trimming: 2 bases; J trimming: 10 bases; junction bases outside the gene matches: 14. Germline V lookup: CDR1 SGHTA, CDR2 FQGNSA. The CDR3 DNA sequence: TGTGCCAGCAGCTTATTGTCCGCGGGAGGCTCCTGGGCGCAGTATTTT. Amino acids: CASSLLSAGGSWAQYF. Variable domain in full (rest from reference TRBV7-2 and TRBJ2-3): GAGVSQSPSNKVTEKGKDVELRCDPISGHTALYWYRQSLGQGLEFLIYFQGNSAPDKSGLPSDRFSAERTGGSVSTLTIQRTQQEDSAVYLCASSLLSAGGSWAQYFGPGTRLTVL.

Comment on this clonotype: Its ends do not fully match the called genes, so a read error is possible. The chain is built from TRBV20-1 and TRBJ1-1, with D unresolved. CDR3 size: 13 residues. Germline CDR1 reads DFQATT; CDR2 reads SNEGSKA (reference sequence). The CDR3 loop reads CSAKIGARTETFF. In nucleotides, the CDR3 is TGCAGTGCTAAGATCGGAGCGCGGACTGAAACTTTCTTT.

The chain is built from TRBV7-6 and TRBJ1-6; 7 positions agree with TRBD1. This CDR3 contains 17 residues. CDR1 SGHVS and CDR2 FNYEAQ come from the germline V gene. Trimming took 1 base from V and 0 from J; bases not matched to a gene: 3. CDR3 DNA sequence: TGTGCCAGCAGCTTAGGGACAGGAGGCTCCTATAATTCACCCCTCCACTTT. Protein product: CASSLGTGGSYNSPLHF.

The chain uses TRBV7-3 and TRBJ1-4; D call uncertain. The CDR3 contains 14 residues. CDR1 is SGHTA and CDR2 is FQGTGA in the germline V gene. Trimming cost V 6 bases and J 3 bases, with 11 bases left between them. The CDR3 DNA is TGTGCCAGCAGGGACGGGCAGGCTAATGAAAAACTGTTTTTT. It translates to CASRDGQANEKLFF.

The V gene is TRBV3-1, the J gene TRBJ2-7, with 10 bases lining up with TRBD2. Trimming took 4 bases from V and 5 from J; bases not matched to a gene: 11. CDR1 is LGHDT, CDR2 YNNKEL, per germline (reference sequence). The CDR3 consists of 16 residues. CDR3 sequence (DNA): TGTGCCAGCAGCCTCCTTGGGAGTAGCGGGGGGCACGAGCAGTACTTC. The encoded protein is CASSLLGSSGGHEQYF.

This clonotype appeared once. The V call is TRBV7-9, the J call TRBJ2-7, with TRBD1 identical over 7 bases. From germline, CDR1 is SEHNR and CDR2 FQNEAQ (reference sequence). CDR3 length: 13 residues. After removal of 4 bases from V and 3 bases from J, the junction contained 3 bases not matched to a gene. Written as DNA, the CDR3 is TGTGCCAGCAGCTGGGGACAGTTCTACGAGCAGTACTTC. Translated, it gives CASSWGQFYEQYF.

A note on this clonotype: One junction end disagrees with the germline gene, perhaps due to a read error. CDR3 DNA sequence: TGTGCCAGCAGTATAGCTACCGGTGATGGCTACACCTTC. Translating gives CASSIATGDGYTF. The rearrangement uses TRBV12-3 or TRBV12-4 and TRBJ1-2; D remains ambiguous. This CDR3 contains 13 residues.

This chain connects TRBV7-8 to TRBJ2-2; unclear D gene. This CDR3 spans 14 amino acids. Looked up from germline, CDR1 is SGHVS and CDR2 is FQNEAQ. Trimming shortened V by 4 bases and J by 6 bases, and 12 bases separated the two germline ends. This chain's CDR3 is CASSSFTMSGELFF. The CDR3 DNA sequence: TGTGCCAGCAGCTCTTTTACCATGTCCGGGGAGCTGTTTTTT.

The chain has TRBV20-1 and TRBJ2-1, with 7 nucleotides matching TRBD1. J lost 9 bases, V lost 6 bases, and 8 bases had no gene match. Germline CDR1 and CDR2: DFQATT and SNEGSKA (reference sequence). This CDR3 has 12 residues. CDR3 protein: CSAKDRKGEQFF. CDR3 nucleotides: TGCAGTGCGAAGGACAGGAAGGGTGAGCAGTTCTTC.

This CDR3 reads CASSSRQIDTGELFF. The CDR3, as DNA: TGTGCCAGCAGCTCCCGACAGATTGACACCGGGGAGCTGTTTTTT. The genes are TRBV7-2 and TRBJ2-2; perhaps TRBD1 as D (5 bases). The germline V and J ends were trimmed by 4 bases and 3 bases, with 12 bases remaining between them. The germline CDR1 and CDR2 sequences are SGHTA and FQGNSA. The CDR3 length is 15 residues.

With respect to this clonotype: This could be a read error, since a much larger clone is one nucleotide away. In DNA, the CDR3 is TGTGCCAGCAGCTTAATGGAGAACACTGAAGCTTTCTTT. It encodes CASSLMENTEAFF. The chain combines TRBV7-9 with TRBJ1-1, with D unresolved. Trimming stripped 2 bases from V and 1 base from J, with 5 bases between. The germline CDR1 and CDR2 sequences are SEHNR and FQNEAQ (reference sequence). The CDR3 covers 13 residues.

This clonotype showed up just a few times. The chain is built from TRBV7-9 and TRBJ1-5; D possibly corresponds to TRBD1 (5 bases). Germline values: CDR1 SEHNR, CDR2 FQNEAQ (reference sequence). The CDR3 runs to 13 residues. Trimming took 1 base from V and 8 from J, leaving 9 bases between them. CDR3 loop: CASSLEGWKPQHF. In nucleotides, the CDR3 is TGTGCCAGCAGCTTAGAGGGGTGGAAGCCCCAGCATTTT.

This clonotype occurred once. The chain carries TRBV12-3 or TRBV12-4 and TRBJ1-2; 8 bases line up with TRBD1. There are 14 residues in the CDR3. V gave up 5 bases and J gave up 7 bases; unmatched junction bases: 9. CDR3 nucleotides: TGTGCCAGCAGTGACTCGACAGGGGCTGGTGGCTACACCTTC. Encoded protein: CASSDSTGAGGYTF.

The chain recombines TRBV7-6 with TRBJ2-1; 8 bases map to TRBD1. The CDR3 loop spans 12 amino acids. Unmatched junction bases numbered 4, after V lost 6 bases and J lost 9 bases. The germline gives CDR1 SGHVS, CDR2 FNYEAQ. In DNA form, the CDR3 reads TGTGCCAGCAGTCCGCAGGGGGCTGAGCAGTTCTTC. Encoded protein: CASSPQGAEQFF.

This clonotype has only a few counts. The chain joins TRBV5-4 to TRBJ2-7; D is ambiguous. The CDR3 sequence is 13 residues long. V lost 4 bases, J lost 4 bases, and 12 bases lay in between. Germline-derived CDR1 and CDR2 are SGHNT and YYREEE (reference sequence). The CDR3 DNA reads TGTGCCAGCAGCCCTGGGTCTCCTTACGAGCAGTACTTC. It yields the protein CASSPGSPYEQYF.

In this sample, this clonotype turned up many times. The J gene is TRBJ2-7, the V gene TRBV7-8; TRBD2 aligns across 8 bases. After removal of 3 bases from V and 2 bases from J, the junction contained 6 bases not matched to a gene. Germline CDR1 and CDR2: SGHVS and FQNEAQ. The CDR3 is made up of 15 amino acids. The CDR3 sequence is CASSFSGGAPYEQYF. The CDR3 DNA reads as TGTGCCAGCAGCTTCAGCGGGGGCGCTCCCTACGAGCAGTACTTC.

The chain has TRBV11-2 and TRBJ2-3, with D possibly TRBD2 on 7 matching bases. CDR1 SGHAT and CDR2 FQNNGV come from the germline V gene. Trimming pared 4 bases from V and 6 bases from J, leaving 17 bases between. The CDR3 is 15 residues long. CDR3 nucleotide sequence: TGTGCCAGCAGCTCCCTGACGGGGGGCCGGGATACGCAGTATTTT. Amino acid sequence: CASSSLTGGRDTQYF.

The rearrangement uses TRBV5-4 and TRBJ2-7; TRBD2 agrees at 11 bases. The V gene end was trimmed by 1 base and the J gene end by 4 bases; junction bases not matched to a gene: 19. The CDR3 loop spans 20 amino acids. The germline gives CDR1 SGHNT, CDR2 YYREEE (reference sequence). DNA of the CDR3: TGTGCCAGCAGCTTGTTCGGGCTAGCGGGAGGACCCATGGGAGGTTACGAGCAGTACTTC. This encodes CASSLFGLAGGPMGGYEQYF. Supplemented by reference TRBV5-4 and TRBJ2-7, the full variable domain reads ETGVTQSPTHLIKTRGQQVTLRCSSQSGHNTVSWYQQALGQGPQFIFQYYREEENGRGNFPPRFSGLQFPNYSSELNVNALELDDSALYLCASSLFGLAGGPMGGYEQYFGPGTRLTVT.

The chain employs TRBV29-1 and TRBJ1-1; TRBD1 agrees at 7 bases. The CDR3 runs 12 residues. Unmatched junction bases numbered 6, after V lost 3 bases and J lost 8 bases. Germline lookup yields CDR1 SQVTM and CDR2 ANQGSEA. The CDR3 DNA reads TGCAGCGTTGAGAGGGGAGGGGGCGAAGCTTTCTTT. It specifies CSVERGGGEAFF.

V usage is TRBV5-5 and J usage is TRBJ1-6; D remains ambiguous. This CDR3 comprises 16 residues. Germline V lookup: CDR1 SGHKS, CDR2 YYEKEE (reference sequence). V gave up 0 bases and J gave up 3 bases, with 10 bases separating them. CDR3: CASSLAEADYNSPLHF. CDR3 sequence (DNA): TGTGCCAGCAGCTTGGCCGAGGCAGACTATAATTCACCCCTCCACTTT.

V is TRBV7-2 and J is TRBJ1-5; 7 bases are shared with TRBD1. V lost 0 bases, J lost 5 bases, and 1 base stayed unmatched. The CDR3 length is 14 residues. Germline loops: CDR1 SGHTA, CDR2 FQGNSA. The CDR3 sequence: CASSLAGGDQPQHF. CDR3 in DNA: TGTGCCAGCAGCTTAGCAGGGGGCGATCAGCCCCAGCATTTT. The entire variable domain, with the rest obtained from reference TRBV7-2 and TRBJ1-5, is as follows: GAGVSQSPSNKVTEKGKDVELRCDPISGHTALYWYRQSLGQGLEFLIYFQGNSAPDKSGLPSDRFSAERTGGSVSTLTIQRTQQEDSAVYLCASSLAGGDQPQHFGDGTRLSIL.

The gene calls are TRBV19 and TRBJ1-1; weak D call: TRBD1 (6 bases). Germline CDR1 reads LNHDA; CDR2 reads SQIVND (reference sequence). Trimming took 4 bases from V and 0 from J, leaving 18 bases between them. CDR3 size: 17 residues. The CDR3 sequence: CASSTYRVWDMNTEAFF. DNA for the CDR3: TGTGCCAGTAGTACTTACAGGGTTTGGGACATGAACACTGAAGCTTTCTTT.

This clonotype has ten or more counts. The J gene is TRBJ2-1, the V gene TRBV7-2; TRBD2 aligns across 8 bases. The ends lost 5 bases at V and 1 base at J; junction bases unmatched: 4. Germline CDR1 reads SGHTA; CDR2 reads FQGNSA. The CDR3 contains 15 residues. CDR3 sequence: CASSQTSGSYNEQFF. CDR3 coding DNA: TGTGCCAGCAGCCAAACTAGCGGATCCTACAATGAGCAGTTCTTC. The whole variable domain, remainder taken from reference TRBV7-2 and TRBJ2-1, is GAGVSQSPSNKVTEKGKDVELRCDPISGHTALYWYRQSLGQGLEFLIYFQGNSAPDKSGLPSDRFSAERTGGSVSTLTIQRTQQEDSAVYLCASSQTSGSYNEQFFGPGTRLTVL.

The chain carries TRBV2 and TRBJ2-7; 9 bases line up with TRBD1. The CDR3 is 13 residues long. The ends lost 8 bases at V and 6 bases at J; junction bases unmatched: 8. Germline lookup yields CDR1 SNHLY and CDR2 FYNNEI. The CDR3 sequence: CASGQGPGSEQYF. CDR3 coding DNA: TGTGCCAGCGGACAGGGGCCAGGGTCCGAGCAGTACTTC.

This clonotype was seen more than once but under ten times. This chain links TRBV4-1 with TRBJ2-3; 9 nucleotides line up with TRBD1. The V segment lost 0 bases and the J segment 1 base; nucleotides outside the gene matches: 5. The length of the CDR3 is 17 residues. Per the germline V gene, CDR1 is MGHRA and CDR2 is YSYEKL. The CDR3 DNA reads as TGCGCCAGCAGCCAAGATCTCTGGACAGGGGGCACAGATACGCAGTATTTT. Amino acids: CASSQDLWTGGTDTQYF.